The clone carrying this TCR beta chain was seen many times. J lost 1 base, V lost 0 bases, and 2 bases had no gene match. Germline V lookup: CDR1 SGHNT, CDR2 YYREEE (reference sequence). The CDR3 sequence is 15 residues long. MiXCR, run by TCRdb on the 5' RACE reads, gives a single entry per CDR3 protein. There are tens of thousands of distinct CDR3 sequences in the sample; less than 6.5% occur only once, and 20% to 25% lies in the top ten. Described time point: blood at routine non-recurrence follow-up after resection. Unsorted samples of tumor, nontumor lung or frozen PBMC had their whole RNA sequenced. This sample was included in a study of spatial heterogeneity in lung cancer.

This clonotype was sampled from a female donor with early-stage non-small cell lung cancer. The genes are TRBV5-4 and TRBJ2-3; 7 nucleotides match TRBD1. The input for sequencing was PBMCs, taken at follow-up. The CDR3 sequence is CASSLGDRGTDTQYF. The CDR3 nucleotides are TGTGCCAGCAGCTTGGGAGACAGGGGCACAGATACGCAGTATTTT.